This record concerns one TCR beta chain sequence. What it binds is not known. The sample belongs to a study of OX40 agonist ivuxolimab in advanced cancers. General study results and limits: With doses of 0.1 to 3.0 mg/kg, CD4+ and CD8+ blood T cells had undergone clonal expansion by week 6.

This CDR3 is built from 16 residues. Per the germline V gene, CDR1 is MDHEN and CDR2 is SYDVKM. Losses at the gene ends were 1 base for V and 5 bases for J; bases not matched to a gene: 7. Sequencing was performed with immunoSEQ multiplex PCR; in TCRdb, only in-frame clones are kept and a portion is missing. The top ten clones hold about 4.4% of a sample with around 31,000 clones, about 93% of them seen once. The chain recombines TRBV28 with TRBJ2-1; 8 positions agree with TRBD2. This sequence originates from an adult with an advanced solid tumor such as melanoma, head and neck, liver or kidney cancer. This sample comprised CD4+ or CD8+ T cells sorted from blood, obtained in a trial of the OX40 agonist ivuxolimab. This CDR3 is CASSLYAAGVNNEQFF. The CDR3 DNA sequence: TGTGCCAGCAGTTTATACGCAGCGGGAGTGAACAATGAGCAGTTCTTC.